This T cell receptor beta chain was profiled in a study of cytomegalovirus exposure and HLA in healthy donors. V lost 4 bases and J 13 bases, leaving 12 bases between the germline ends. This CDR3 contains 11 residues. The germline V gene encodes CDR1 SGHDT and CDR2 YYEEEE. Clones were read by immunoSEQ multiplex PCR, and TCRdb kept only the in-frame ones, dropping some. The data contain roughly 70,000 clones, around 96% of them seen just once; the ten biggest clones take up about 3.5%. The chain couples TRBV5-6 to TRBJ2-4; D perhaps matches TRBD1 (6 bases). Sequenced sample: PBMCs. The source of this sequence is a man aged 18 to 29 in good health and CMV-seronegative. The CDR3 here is CASSPQGHQYF. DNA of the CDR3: TGTGCCAGCAGCCCACAGGGACACCAGTACTTC.